This paragraph covers one T cell receptor (beta chain) sequence. Adults between roughly 18 and 100 years of age took part from under 30 US areas. Which cohort a participant joined came from the clinical history participants gave. The data stem from a study of blood T cell repertoires in COVID-19. The assay was immunoSEQ multiplex PCR, and TCRdb's table has in-frame clones only and misses some. The sample yields more than 110,000 clones, approximately 84% seen once. Sequencing used PBMCs or T cells enriched from blood (not recorded which). The source is a middle-aged man with acute COVID-19.

CDR3 sequence reads: CSVGGVIGTGELFF. The DNA of the CDR3 is TGCAGCGTTGGCGGGGTTATCGGCACCGGGGAGCTGTTTTTT. The rearrangement links TRBV29-1 to TRBJ2-2; D may be TRBD2 (6 bases). This CDR3 region has 14 residues. Germline values: CDR1 SQVTM, CDR2 ANQGSEA. Trimming took off 4 bases at V and 4 bases at J, with 13 bases between the two ends.